Listed here are 32 T cell receptor beta chains from one sample, sequenced in a study of OX40 agonist ivuxolimab in advanced cancers. Measured with immunoSEQ multiplex PCR; TCRdb has only the in-frame clones, and not every one. This sample yields over 45,000 clones, of which over 80% are seen a single time; 3.1% belongs to the top ten. The specimen was CD4+ or CD8+ T cells sorted from blood, collected in a trial of the OX40 agonist ivuxolimab. The receptors derive from an adult with an advanced solid tumor such as melanoma, head and neck, liver or kidney cancer.

V gene TRBV7-8 combines with J gene TRBJ1-5; D is possibly TRBD1 (6 bases). The V and J ends lost 1 base and 6 bases respectively, with 16 bases between them. Looked up from germline, CDR1 is SGHVS and CDR2 is FQNEAQ. The CDR3 contains 16 residues. Here the CDR3 DNA reads TGTGCCAGCAGCTTAGAGGGGGGTCGGGGTTTTCAGCCCCAGCATTTT. It specifies CASSLEGGRGFQPQHF. Full variable domain (rest looked up from reference TRBV7-8 and TRBJ1-5): GAGVSQSPRYKVAKRGQDVALRCDPISGHVSLFWYQQALGQGPEFLTYFQNEAQLDKSGLPSDRFFAERPEGSVSTLKIQRTQQEDSAVYLCASSLEGGRGFQPQHFGDGTRLSIL.

Written as DNA, the CDR3 is TGTGCCAGTAGTACGATTACCGGGGAGCTGTTTTTT. Residues: CASSTITGELFF. The rearrangement uses TRBV19 and TRBJ2-2; D not certain. The length of the CDR3 is 12 residues. Per the germline V gene, CDR1 is LNHDA and CDR2 is SQIVND (reference sequence). The V gene lost 4 bases and the J gene lost 5 bases, with 5 bases spanning the gap.

This chain joins TRBV5-6 and TRBJ1-2; no definite D call. Germline V gene sequence: CDR1 SGHDT, CDR2 YYEEEE. This CDR3 is built from 13 residues. Trimming cost V 5 bases and J 1 base, with 9 bases left between them. The CDR3 DNA sequence: TGTGCCAGCAGTTCGGGTTATAACTATGGCTACACCTTC. Translating it yields CASSSGYNYGYTF.

The chain carries TRBV21-1 and TRBJ1-6. TRBV21-1 is a listed pseudogene. The CDR3 sequence is 12 residues long. The CDR3 sequence is CASSIPNSPLHF. The CDR3 nucleotides are TGTGCCAGCAGCATACCCAATTCACCCCTCCACTTT.

The chain uses TRBV7-9 and TRBJ1-2; D is ambiguous. Germline V gene sequence: CDR1 SEHNR, CDR2 FQNEAQ (reference sequence). Trimming took 3 bases from V and 4 from J, leaving 15 bases between them. The CDR3 is 15 residues long. The CDR3 coding sequence is TGTGCCAGCAGCTTCGGTGGCCTCTCCGGCTATGGCTACACCTTC. Translating it yields CASSFGGLSGYGYTF.

The rearrangement uses TRBV6-5 and TRBJ1-2; 8 nucleotides line up with TRBD1. This CDR3 spans 15 amino acids. CDR1 is MNHEY and CDR2 is SVGAGI in the germline V gene. J was trimmed by 5 bases and V by 0 bases; bases with no gene match: 5. CDR3 amino acids: CASSYSGQGIYGYTF. Written as DNA, the CDR3 is TGTGCCAGCAGTTACTCCGGACAGGGCATTTATGGCTACACCTTC.

The chain combines TRBV27 with TRBJ2-7, with no clear D. Germline CDR1 and CDR2: MNHEY and SMNVEV (reference sequence). V lost 6 bases and J lost 2, with 14 bases in between. The CDR3 has 14 residues. The CDR3 region has the DNA TGTGCCAGCAGGCCGAGCCGGGCGGCCTACGAGCAGTACTTC. It encodes CASRPSRAAYEQYF.

This clone was seen only once. The rearrangement uses TRBV15 and TRBJ2-2, with D perhaps TRBD1 (5 bases). Germline loops: CDR1 LNHNV, CDR2 YYDKDF (reference sequence). V was pared by 7 bases and J by 6 bases, with 15 bases between. The CDR3 totals 14 residues. The CDR3 sequence: CATTLLGAAGELFF. DNA of the CDR3: TGTGCCACCACCCTATTAGGGGCCGCCGGGGAGCTGTTTTTT. The full variable domain, rest sourced from reference TRBV15 and TRBJ2-2, is DAMVIQNPRYQVTQFGKPVTLSCSQTLNHNVMYWYQQKSSQAPKLLFHYYDKDFNNEADTPDNFQSRRPNTSFCFLDIRSPGLGDTAMYLCATTLLGAAGELFFGEGSRLTVL.

The chain has TRBV29-1 and TRBJ2-7; 9 bases are shared with TRBD1. V lost 5 bases and J lost 7; bases outside the gene matches: 9. Germline-derived CDR1 and CDR2 are SQVTM and ANQGSEA. The CDR3 covers 13 residues. In DNA, the CDR3 is TGCAGCGTTCAGGACAGGGGCTTCGGGGAGCAGTACTTC. Residues: CSVQDRGFGEQYF.

The chain links TRBV7-3 to TRBJ1-3, with unresolved D. From germline, CDR1 is SGHTA and CDR2 FQGTGA. The CDR3 extends over 15 amino acids. V was trimmed by 5 bases and J by 0 bases, leaving 11 bases between them. For the CDR3, the DNA is TGTGCCAGCAGCACGGACGGAGTCTCTGGAAACACCATATATTTT. This sequence encodes CASSTDGVSGNTIYF.

This clone has only one observation. This chain links TRBV5-1 with TRBJ2-7, with 8 positions matching TRBD2. With V trimmed by 3 bases and J by 5 bases, 10 bases remained unmatched. The CDR3 extends over 15 amino acids. The germline V gene has CDR1 SGHRS and CDR2 YFSETQ. CDR3 DNA sequence: TGCGCCAGCAGCTATGGTAGCGGGGCCTGGGACGAGCAGTACTTC. It specifies CASSYGSGAWDEQYF.

This clone was observed once. This chain uses TRBV7-6 with TRBJ2-5; possible D gene TRBD2, 5 bases. CDR1 is SGHVS and CDR2 is FNYEAQ in the germline V gene. V lost 5 bases to trimming and J lost 5 bases, with 18 bases between them. The CDR3 has 15 residues. CDR3: CASSPLRGIEETQYF. CDR3 nucleotides: TGTGCCAGCAGCCCCCTCCGGGGTATAGAGGAGACCCAGTACTTC.

The rearrangement links TRBV11-3 to TRBJ2-7; a weak D match, TRBD2 (6 bases). Trimming took off 5 bases at V and 7 bases at J, with 15 bases between the two ends. The CDR3 loop spans 13 amino acids. Germline lookup yields CDR1 SGHNT and CDR2 YENEEA. As DNA, the CDR3 is TGTGCCAGCAGCCGGACATCTGCGGGAGAGCAGTACTTC. This translates into CASSRTSAGEQYF. The entire variable domain, with the rest obtained from reference TRBV11-3 and TRBJ2-7, is as follows: EAGVVQSPRYKIIEKKQPVAFWCNPISGHNTLYWYLQNLGQGPELLIRYENEEAVDDSQLPKDRFSAERLKGVDSTLKIQPAELGDSAVYLCASSRTSAGEQYFGPGTRLTVT.

The chain has TRBV6-5 and TRBJ1-2, with D possibly TRBD1 on 6 matching bases. This CDR3 has 12 amino acids. Trimming removed 7 bases at V and 2 bases at J, with 8 bases between. CDR1 and CDR2 from the germline V gene are MNHEY and SVGAGI. This CDR3 reads CASKGGNYGYTF. The CDR3 DNA reads TGTGCCAGCAAGGGGGGAAACTATGGCTACACCTTC.

The chain is built from TRBV18 and TRBJ2-3; 9 bases align to TRBD1. The CDR3 is 16 residues long. V lost 2 bases, J lost 5 bases, and 8 bases stayed unmatched. Germline CDR1 reads KGHSH; CDR2 reads LQKENI. The CDR3 reads CASSPDSRTGVDTQYF. The CDR3 DNA reads as TGTGCCAGCTCACCAGATTCCAGGACAGGGGTAGATACGCAGTATTTT.

The chain employs TRBV4-2 and TRBJ2-3, with 11 bases aligning to TRBD1. Germline values: CDR1 LGHNA, CDR2 YNFKEQ. V lost 1 base to trimming and J lost 4 bases; unmatched junction nucleotides: 19. There are 21 residues in the CDR3. CDR3 region: CASSQASGQGAGGRLADTQYF. For the CDR3, the DNA is TGTGCCAGCAGCCAAGCTTCCGGACAGGGGGCGGGCGGCCGGCTGGCAGATACGCAGTATTTT.

The CDR3 region has the DNA TGCGCCAGCCGCACTGGACTAGCGGGCTACGAGCAGTACTTC. It codes for CASRTGLAGYEQYF. V is TRBV10-2 and J is TRBJ2-7; 11 nucleotides match TRBD2. Germline V gene sequence: CDR1 WSHSY, CDR2 SAAADI. Unmatched junction bases numbered 6, after V lost 8 bases and J lost 3 bases. This CDR3 has 14 residues.

The gene calls are TRBV7-9 and TRBJ2-1; D is uncertain. This CDR3 contains 12 residues. The ends were cut back, 1 base at V and 6 bases at J, with 4 bases in the middle. The V gene's germline CDR1 is SEHNR and CDR2 FQNEAQ (reference sequence). CDR3: CASSLDINEQFF. CDR3 bases: TGTGCCAGCAGCTTAGACATCAATGAGCAGTTCTTC.

The chain couples TRBV21-1 to TRBJ2-3. TRBV21-1 is termed a pseudogene. CDR3 length: 13 amino acids. The CDR3, as DNA: TGTGCCTCCACTAGGGGGGGCACAGATACGCAGTATTTT. The encoded protein is CASTRGGTDTQYF.

The rearrangement uses TRBV29-1 and TRBJ2-7; TRBD2 might be the D (6 bases). Deletions cut 6 bases from V and 3 bases from J, with 15 bases between. This CDR3 has 13 amino acids. Per germline, CDR1 SQVTM and CDR2 ANQGSEA. The CDR3 region has the DNA TGCAGCGTGCGGGGACGGCTAGGCTACGAGCAGTACTTC. Residues: CSVRGRLGYEQYF.

CDR3 protein: CSAGEGLAGETQYF. The DNA of the CDR3 is TGCAGCGCCGGGGAGGGGCTAGCGGGAGAGACCCAGTACTTC. V usage is TRBV29-1 and J usage is TRBJ2-5; 8 bases fit TRBD2. Germline CDR1 reads SQVTM; CDR2 reads ANQGSEA. The ends lost 7 bases at V and 4 bases at J; junction bases unmatched: 11. The CDR3 is 14 residues long.

V is TRBV15 and J is TRBJ2-1, with D unresolved. The CDR3 extends over 12 amino acids. Germline V CDR1 and CDR2: LNHNV, YYDKDF (reference sequence). Trimming stripped 1 base from V and 4 bases from J, with 2 bases between. The CDR3 DNA sequence: TGTGCCACCAGCAGAGTGTACAATGAGCAGTTCTTC. It codes for CATSRVYNEQFF.

This chain connects TRBV2 to TRBJ2-1; D is unresolved. This CDR3 is built from 15 residues. Per the germline V gene, CDR1 is SNHLY and CDR2 is FYNNEI. Trimming stripped 5 bases from V and 3 bases from J, with 14 bases between. Written as DNA, the CDR3 is TGTGCCAGCAGTCTAAGCGTCCCAGTCTACAATGAGCAGTTCTTC. The encoded protein is CASSLSVPVYNEQFF.

This sequence joins TRBV11-2 and TRBJ1-2; no firm D call. Trimming took off 2 bases at V and 0 bases at J, with 4 bases between the two ends. In germline, CDR1 is SGHAT, CDR2 FQNNGV. This CDR3 region has 13 residues. As DNA, the CDR3 is TGTGCCAGCAGCTTAATGACTAACTATGGCTACACCTTC. Translated: CASSLMTNYGYTF.

The chain has TRBV5-1 and TRBJ2-5; 8 bases map to TRBD1. Trimming at V came to 9 bases and at J to 3 bases, leaving 7 bases not matched to a gene. The germline gives CDR1 SGHRS, CDR2 YFSETQ. The CDR3 contains 13 residues. CDR3 sequence reads: CATRPTGEETQYF. The DNA for the CDR3 is TGCGCCACCAGACCGACAGGGGAAGAGACCCAGTACTTC.

The J gene is TRBJ1-2, the V gene TRBV25-1; maybe TRBD1 (6 bases). The CDR3 sequence is 15 residues long. V was pared by 3 bases and J by 4 bases, with 15 bases between. CDR1 and CDR2 from the germline V gene are MGHDK and SYGVNS. CDR3 sequence reads: CASSDSTGRPYGYTF. In DNA, the CDR3 is TGTGCCAGCAGTGATTCGACAGGACGACCCTATGGCTACACCTTC.

The chain couples TRBV5-1 to TRBJ2-1; TRBD2 matches at 7 bases. CDR1 is SGHRS, CDR2 YFSETQ, per germline. With V trimmed by 2 bases and J by 7 bases, 9 bases remained unmatched. The CDR3 length is 15 residues. The CDR3 sequence is CASSFGTTGSNEQFF. Here the CDR3 DNA reads TGCGCCAGCAGCTTCGGGACTACGGGTTCTAATGAGCAGTTCTTC.

This clone showed up just once. This chain links TRBV6-5 with TRBJ1-5; 8 bases align to TRBD1. With 10 bases clipped from V and 11 bases from J, the junction kept 7 bases outside the gene matches. CDR1 MNHEY and CDR2 SVGAGI come from the germline V gene. The CDR3 length is 11 residues. The chain's CDR3 is CATGQGEAQHF. The CDR3 bases are TGTGCCACCGGACAGGGCGAGGCCCAGCATTTT.

This chain joins TRBV11-2 and TRBJ2-6, with D hard to call. V was shortened by 3 bases and J by 1 base, with 7 bases between the two germline ends. The germline gives CDR1 SGHAT, CDR2 FQNNGV. The CDR3 has 15 residues. CDR3 nucleotides: TGTGCCAGCAGCTTTTCTGATTCTGGGGCCAACGTCCTGACTTTC. It is translated as CASSFSDSGANVLTF.

This clone turned up a few times. The chain has TRBV7-2 and TRBJ1-2; possibly TRBD1 for D (5 bases). Per germline, CDR1 SGHTA and CDR2 FQGNSA. This CDR3 comprises 13 residues. Trimming removed 3 bases from V and 4 bases from J, with 9 bases in between. CDR3 loop: CASSFKGTYGYTF. In nucleotides, the CDR3 is TGTGCCAGCAGCTTCAAGGGGACCTATGGCTACACCTTC.

The chain employs TRBV7-8 and TRBJ2-3; D gene ambiguous. V was shortened by 5 bases and J by 2 bases, with 5 bases between the two germline ends. The CDR3 length is 12 residues. CDR1 and CDR2 from the germline V gene are SGHVS and FQNEAQ. The CDR3 protein is CASSQTTDTQYF. The CDR3, as DNA: TGTGCCAGCAGCCAGACCACAGATACGCAGTATTTT.

This sequence joins TRBV6-1 and TRBJ1-2, with D unresolved. Deletions cut 2 bases from V and 2 bases from J, with 6 bases between. Germline CDR1 reads MNHNS; CDR2 reads SASEGT. CDR3 length: 13 residues. The CDR3 region has the DNA TGTGCCAGCAGTGAATACGTCAACTATGGCTACACCTTC. This translates into CASSEYVNYGYTF.